Listed here is a single T cell receptor beta chain. Seattle researchers signed up patients amid active infection and tracked them longitudinally. Original data processing: How many nucleated cells were present was estimated from reference gene primer amplification. Only in-frame clones appear in the TCRdb table, and some are missing; sequencing was by immunoSEQ multiplex PCR. Clonal size and the V and J genes are those of that table, whereas D and trimming came from the DNA. In the table there are approximately 500,000 clones, approximately 91% of which are singletons. The sample originates from a study of blood T cell repertoires in COVID-19. CDR1 LGHDT and CDR2 YNNKEL come from the germline V gene (reference sequence). The CDR3 runs to 17 residues. V was trimmed by 0 bases and J by 2 bases, leaving 16 bases between them.

V gene TRBV3-1 (or the pseudogene TRBV3-2) combines with J gene TRBJ2-5; D may be TRBD1 (5 bases). The clonotype originates from a woman in her fifties or sixties with COVID-19, enrolled during active disease. The sample comprised peripheral blood. CDR3 DNA: TGTGCCAGCAGCCAAGATCTCGTGGGGCAGGCTCAAGAGACCCAGTACTTC. Its translation is CASSQDLVGQAQETQYF.